This T cell receptor beta chain appears in the sequencing data of a study of molecular identifiers for immune sequencing clone quantification. Bulk libraries came from a prior protocol with listed TCR primers. TCRdb analysed the PCR reads with MiXCR anew, one entry per CDR3 protein. This table has 600,000 to 650,000 distinct CDR3 sequences, approximately 20% appearing once. This clonotype was counted ten times or more. With RNA at 10%, 30% or 50%, naive CD8 libraries came from about 20,000 to 1,000,000 sorted cells. As CD8+CD4-CCR7+CD45RA+ cells, naive CD8 T cells were sorted. This receptor was identified in a human donor in good health. Some libraries in this study had Jurkat cell RNA spiked in. The sequenced sample was naive CD8+ T cells from blood, with Jurkat cell RNA spiked in. Subset indicated: FACS-sorted CD8+CD4-CCR7+CD45RA+ naive T cells.

The DNA of the CDR3 is TGTGCCAGCAGCTTGGCGGACTCTGGGGCCAACGTCCTGACTTTC. Translation: CASSLADSGANVLTF. The gene calls are TRBV5-4 and TRBJ2-6; unclear D gene. The CDR3 length is 15 residues. V lost 0 bases, J lost 0 bases, and 4 bases lay in between. The germline V gene has CDR1 SGHNT and CDR2 YYREEE (reference sequence).